This note documents a single TCR beta chain sequence. Antigen unknown. Then a second PCR, running roughly 6 to 12 cycles, was carried out with a sample-barcoded 5' primer and a J-beta primer mix. MiXCR was run by TCRdb on the 5' RACE reads, yielding one entry per CDR3 protein. In the table there are roughly 800,000 distinct CDR3 sequences, nearly 60% of which are singletons. The data originate from a study of blood T cells in healthy people across ages. For every donor, a draw yielded 8.5 to 10 milliliters of peripheral blood. Study results and limitations: CMV infection status of these donors was not known.

Germline loops: CDR1 SGHTA, CDR2 FQGNSA. CDR3 length: 13 residues. V lost 5 bases to trimming and J lost 4 bases, with 11 bases between them. The chain combines TRBV7-2 with TRBJ2-5; D ambiguous. Input material: blood. The clonotype was recovered from a man younger than 40 in good health. The CDR3 here is CASSRTSLETQYF. The CDR3 DNA reads as TGTGCCAGCAGCCGTACGAGCCTAGAGACCCAGTACTTC.